This T cell receptor (beta chain) was sequenced during a study of T-cell memory formation after mild COVID-19. Barcoded TCR alpha and TCR beta cDNA libraries with UMIs came from 5'RACE using constant-segment primers. TCRdb re-called the 5' RACE reads with MiXCR, one entry per CDR3 protein. Among 350,000 to 550,000 distinct CDR3 sequences, approximately 18% were seen once, and the ten largest hold approximately 21%. As to this clonotype: Antigen specificity is unknown.

This CDR3 spans 15 amino acids. With 2 bases clipped from V and 8 bases from J, the junction kept 10 bases outside the gene matches. Germline lookup yields CDR1 SEHNR and CDR2 FQNEAQ (reference sequence). General study findings and limits: Pre-infection memory carried some responding clones, suggesting that cross-reactive memory joined.

This TCR came from a man between 18 and 29 years old who had mild COVID-19 (a few samples of this study predate the infection). Cell type and time point are not known. The chain recombines TRBV7-9 with TRBJ2-3, with 7 bases lining up with TRBD2. What was sequenced was PBMCs or a T cell subset sorted from them (not recorded which). Here the CDR3 DNA reads TGTGCCAGCAGCTTATACTCCGGGACTATCGGTACGCAGTATTTT. Its translation: CASSLYSGTIGTQYF.